This T cell receptor (beta chain) came from a study of cytomegalovirus exposure and HLA in healthy donors. V lost 5 bases and J 0 bases, leaving 11 bases between the germline ends. This CDR3 contains 15 residues. The germline V gene encodes CDR1 SQVTM and CDR2 ANQGSEA. A few counts support this clone. Amplification used 60 Vbeta primers and 13 Jbeta primers. Generated by immunoSEQ multiplex PCR, the TCRdb table keeps only in-frame clones and is missing some. The sample lists under 200,000 clones, 60% to 85% occurring once. Material for sequencing was PBMCs. This TCR was sampled from a female donor in good health and CMV-seronegative. The chain joins TRBV29-1 to TRBJ2-6; D is uncertain. As DNA, the CDR3 is TGCAGCGTTCGCGATCCCAACTCTGGGGCCAACGTCCTGACTTTC. Protein product: CSVRDPNSGANVLTF.